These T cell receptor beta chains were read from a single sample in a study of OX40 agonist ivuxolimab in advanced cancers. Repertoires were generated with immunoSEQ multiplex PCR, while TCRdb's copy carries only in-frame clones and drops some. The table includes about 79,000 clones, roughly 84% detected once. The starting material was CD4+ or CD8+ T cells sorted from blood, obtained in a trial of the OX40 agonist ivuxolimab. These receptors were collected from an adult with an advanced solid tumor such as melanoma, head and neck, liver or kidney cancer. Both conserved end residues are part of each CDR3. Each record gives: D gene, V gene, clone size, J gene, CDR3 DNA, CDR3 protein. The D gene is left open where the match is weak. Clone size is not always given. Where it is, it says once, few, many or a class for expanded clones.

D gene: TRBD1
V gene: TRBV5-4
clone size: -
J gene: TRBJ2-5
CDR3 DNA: TGTGCCAGCAGCTCAGGACAGGGTCTGGAGACCCAGTACTTC
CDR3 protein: CASSSGQGLETQYF

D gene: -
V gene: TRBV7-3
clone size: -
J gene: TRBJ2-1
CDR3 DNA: TGTGCCAGCAGCTTAGTAGGGGGGTCCTACAATGAGCAGTTCTTC
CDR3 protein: CASSLVGGSYNEQFF

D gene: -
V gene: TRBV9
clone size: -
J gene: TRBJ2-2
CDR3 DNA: TGTGCCAGCAGTGCTGCCGGGGAGCTGTTTTTT
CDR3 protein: CASSAAGELFF

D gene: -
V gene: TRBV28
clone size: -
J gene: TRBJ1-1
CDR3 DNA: TGTGCCAGCAGTTTTGTGGAAGGGCTGGGCACTGAAGCTTTCTTT
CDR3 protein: CASSFVEGLGTEAFF

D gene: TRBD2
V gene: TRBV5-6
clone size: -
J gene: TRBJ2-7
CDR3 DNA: TGTGCCAGCAGTGATAGCGGGAGAGGCGGCTACGAGCAGTACTTC
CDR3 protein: CASSDSGRGGYEQYF

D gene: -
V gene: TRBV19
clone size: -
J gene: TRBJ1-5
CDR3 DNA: TGTGCCAGTAGTTCTCGACAGCCTAATCAGCCCCAGCATTTT
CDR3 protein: CASSSRQPNQPQHF

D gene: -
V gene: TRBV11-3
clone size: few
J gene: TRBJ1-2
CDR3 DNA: TGTGCCAGCAGCTCGGCGACAGAGGTCTATGGCTACACCTTC
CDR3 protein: CASSSATEVYGYTF

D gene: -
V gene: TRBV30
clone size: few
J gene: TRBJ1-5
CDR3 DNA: TGTGCCTGGAGTGGCGGCAGTATCCTAGAGCCCCAGCATTTT
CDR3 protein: CAWSGGSILEPQHF

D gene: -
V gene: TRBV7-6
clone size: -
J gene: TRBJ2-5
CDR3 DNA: TGTGCCAGCAGCTTAGGACTTCCGAACCGCCTACAAGAGACCCAGTACTTC
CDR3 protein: CASSLGLPNRLQETQYF

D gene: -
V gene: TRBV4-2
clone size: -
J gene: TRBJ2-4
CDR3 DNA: TGTGCCAGCAGCCAAGAACTTGGTAGATGGCTGGGAAACATTCAGTACTTC
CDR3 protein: CASSQELGRWLGNIQYF

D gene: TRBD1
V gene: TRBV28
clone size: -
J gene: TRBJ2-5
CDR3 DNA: TGTGCCAGCAGTTTAACGACAGGGGGGTACCAAGAGACCCAGTACTTC
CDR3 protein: CASSLTTGGYQETQYF

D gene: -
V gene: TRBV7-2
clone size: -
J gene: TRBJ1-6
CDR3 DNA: TGTGCCAGCAGCTTAGGGGTACAGGGTGGGTCACCCCTCCACTTT
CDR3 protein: CASSLGVQGGSPLHF

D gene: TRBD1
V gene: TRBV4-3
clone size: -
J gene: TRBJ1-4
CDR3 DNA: TGCGCCAGCAGCCAAGATGCGGCAGGGGGCAATGAAAAACTGTTTTTT
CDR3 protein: CASSQDAAGGNEKLFF

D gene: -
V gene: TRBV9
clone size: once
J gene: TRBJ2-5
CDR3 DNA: TGTGCCAGCAGCGTCACTGAGGGGATTGAGACCCAGTACTTC
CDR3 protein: CASSVTEGIETQYF

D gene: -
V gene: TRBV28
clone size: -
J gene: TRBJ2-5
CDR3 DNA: TGTGCCAGCAGTTTACTTGACAACCAAGAGACCCAGTACTTC
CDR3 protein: CASSLLDNQETQYF

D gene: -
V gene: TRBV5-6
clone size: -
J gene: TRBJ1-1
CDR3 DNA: TGTGCCAGCAGCTCACCTTCGCGGGCCCTCAACACTGAAGCTTTCTTT
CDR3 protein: CASSSPSRALNTEAFF

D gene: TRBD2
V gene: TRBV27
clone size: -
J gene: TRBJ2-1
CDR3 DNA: TGTGCCAGCAGAAGACTAGCGGGAGAGTGGTTCGATGAGCAGTTCTTC
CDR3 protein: CASRRLAGEWFDEQFF

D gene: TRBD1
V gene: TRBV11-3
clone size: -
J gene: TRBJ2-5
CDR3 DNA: TGTGCCAGCAGCTTAGGGACAGGGGTCCAAGAGACCCAGTACTTC
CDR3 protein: CASSLGTGVQETQYF

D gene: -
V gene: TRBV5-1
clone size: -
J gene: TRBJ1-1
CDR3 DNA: TGCGCCAGCAGCTTGGTAAATGGCTGGGGAACTGAAGCTTTCTTT
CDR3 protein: CASSLVNGWGTEAFF

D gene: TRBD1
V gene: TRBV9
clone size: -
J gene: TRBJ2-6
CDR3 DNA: TGTGCCAGCAGCTTCGGACAGGGATGGGCGAGAGGGGCCAACGTCCTGACTTTC
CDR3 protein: CASSFGQGWARGANVLTF

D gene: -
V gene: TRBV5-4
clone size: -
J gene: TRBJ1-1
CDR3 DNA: TGTGCCAGCAGCAATGACGGAGTCCTGGGTAACACTGAAGCTTTCTTT
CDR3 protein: CASSNDGVLGNTEAFF

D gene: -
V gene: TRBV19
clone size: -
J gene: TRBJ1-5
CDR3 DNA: TGTGCCAGTAGTTCCCCAAGGGAGTATAGCAATCAGCCCCAGCATTTT
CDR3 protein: CASSSPREYSNQPQHF

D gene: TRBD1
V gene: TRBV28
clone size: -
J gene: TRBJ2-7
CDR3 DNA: TGTGCCAGCAGTTCCCCGGGACAGGGGGCCGGCGAGCAGTACTTC
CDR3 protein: CASSSPGQGAGEQYF

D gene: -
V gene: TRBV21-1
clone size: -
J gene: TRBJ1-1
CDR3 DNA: TGTGCCAGCAGCAAAGTCGGGTGGGAGGCTTTCTTT
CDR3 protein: CASSKVGWEAFF

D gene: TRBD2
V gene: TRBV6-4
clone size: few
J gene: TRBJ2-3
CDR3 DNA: TGTGCCAGCAGTCCTTTCTCTAGCGGGAGTGATACGCAGTATTTT
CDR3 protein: CASSPFSSGSDTQYF

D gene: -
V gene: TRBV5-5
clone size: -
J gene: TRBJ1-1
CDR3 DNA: TGTGCCAGCAGCTTGACGGAGTTAGCCCTGATGAACACTGAAGCTTTCTTT
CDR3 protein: CASSLTELALMNTEAFF

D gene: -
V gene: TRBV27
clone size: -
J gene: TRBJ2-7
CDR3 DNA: TGTGCCAGCAGCCGGAATCGCCTTAGGGACGACGAGCAGTACTTC
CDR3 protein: CASSRNRLRDDEQYF

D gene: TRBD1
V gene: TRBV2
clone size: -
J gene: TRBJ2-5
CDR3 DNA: TGTGCCAGCGCACCCGGGACAGGGGGCTGGGAGACCCAGTACTTC
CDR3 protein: CASAPGTGGWETQYF